The source of this TCR beta chain is a study of T cell changes during pregnancy in multiple sclerosis. Germline V gene data show CDR1 as SGHNT and CDR2 as YENEEA. V lost 5 bases and J 7 bases, leaving 17 bases between the germline ends. The CDR3 runs to 14 residues. Some clones are missing from TCRdb's copy, which holds only in-frame ones; the method was immunoSEQ multiplex PCR. The table has about 60,000 clones, 92% seen once; the top ten hold around 2.3%. Specimen: peripheral blood, collected in the first trimester of pregnancy. The TCR was taken from a female donor with multiple sclerosis, enrolled in a pregnancy study. V and J are TRBV11-3 and TRBJ1-2; the D gene is possibly TRBD1 (6 bases). CDR3 amino acids: CASSHDLGRGGYTF. Here the CDR3 DNA reads TGTGCCAGCAGCCATGATTTAGGCAGGGGTGGCTACACCTTC.